This T cell receptor (beta chain) was captured by sequencing in a study of T cells in Graves' hyperthyroidism and ophthalmopathy. Using RNA transcripts as the source, TCR beta CDR3 regions were amplified. Carried out on the TCR CDR3, a first-round RT-PCR used the HTBI primer set. Each CDR3 protein is one row after TCRdb ran MiXCR on the multiplex PCR reads. The data show about 840,000 distinct CDR3 sequences, approximately 40% seen once. The germline gives CDR1 SEHNR, CDR2 FQNEAQ (reference sequence). Trimming removed 0 bases from V and 10 bases from J, with 18 bases in between. The CDR3 is made up of 15 amino acids.

The sequence was obtained from a man aged 18 to 29 with Graves' hyperthyroidism. The chain recombines TRBV7-9 with TRBJ1-1; D remains unclear. Sequencing was carried out using blood. CDR3 DNA: TGTGCCAGCAGCTTAGCGGAGGAGTTAAGGGATGGAGCTTTCTTT. Encoded protein: CASSLAEELRDGAFF.